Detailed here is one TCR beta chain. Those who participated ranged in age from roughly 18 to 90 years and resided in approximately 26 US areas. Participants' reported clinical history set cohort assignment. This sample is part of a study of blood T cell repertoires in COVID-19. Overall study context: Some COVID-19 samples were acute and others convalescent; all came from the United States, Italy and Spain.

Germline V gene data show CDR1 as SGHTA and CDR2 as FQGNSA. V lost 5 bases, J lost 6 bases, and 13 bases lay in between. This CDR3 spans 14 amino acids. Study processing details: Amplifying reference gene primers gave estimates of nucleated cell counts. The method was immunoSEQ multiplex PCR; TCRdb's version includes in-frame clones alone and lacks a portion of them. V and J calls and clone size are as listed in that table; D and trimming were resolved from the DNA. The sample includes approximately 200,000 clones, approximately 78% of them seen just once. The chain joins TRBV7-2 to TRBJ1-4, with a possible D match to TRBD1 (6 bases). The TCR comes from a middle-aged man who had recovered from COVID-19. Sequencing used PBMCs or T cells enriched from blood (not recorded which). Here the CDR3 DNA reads TGTGCCAGCAGCCCACGGGGGGCTTATGAAAAACTGTTTTTT. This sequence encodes CASSPRGAYEKLFF.